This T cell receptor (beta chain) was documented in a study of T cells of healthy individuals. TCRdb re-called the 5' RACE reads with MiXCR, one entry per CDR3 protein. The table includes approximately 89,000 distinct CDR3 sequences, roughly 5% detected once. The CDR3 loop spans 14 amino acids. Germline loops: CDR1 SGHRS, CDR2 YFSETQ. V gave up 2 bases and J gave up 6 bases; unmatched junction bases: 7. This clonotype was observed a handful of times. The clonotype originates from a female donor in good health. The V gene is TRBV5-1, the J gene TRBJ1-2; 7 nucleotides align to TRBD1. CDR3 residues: CASSLQGLEDGYTF. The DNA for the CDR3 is TGCGCCAGCAGCTTACAGGGGCTCGAGGATGGCTACACCTTC.